This TCR beta chain was found in a study of blood T cell repertoires in COVID-19. About the study: From T cells, B-cell-depleted T cells, or PBMCs came the material, which was cDNA or gDNA.

Those enrolled in Seattle joined during active infection and were followed longitudinally afterward. Produced via immunoSEQ multiplex PCR; TCRdb's table is partial and in-frame only. The sample lists approximately 170,000 clones; 84% were seen once. The CDR3 consists of 14 residues. Trimming left V 8 bases short and J 0 bases short, with 11 bases between. Germline lookup yields CDR1 MNHEY and CDR2 SMNVEV (reference sequence). The sample was peripheral blood. The rearrangement uses TRBV27 and TRBJ1-3; the D is unclear. The receptor was isolated from a woman in her 70s with COVID-19, enrolled during active disease. CDR3 nucleotides: TGTGCCAGCCGAGGAGCGAACTCTGGAAACACCATATATTTT. It specifies CASRGANSGNTIYF.